This TCR beta chain was found in a study of prognosis after radiotherapy for stage I lung cancer. Turning to the study itself: Concurrent therapy was not administered with stereotactic body radiotherapy to any patient. Distant metastasis occurred in a few patients at a median of about seven months after radiotherapy, while approximately 15 showed no significant progression.

As regards this clonotype: A read error is possible here, since a much larger clone lies one base away. The conserved closing phenylalanine or tryptophan is absent in this CDR3, likely reflecting a read error.

Multiplex PCR, run in two rounds, amplified TCR beta CDR3 from genomic DNA. Primers specific to each TRBV and TRBJ gene drove first-round PCR. MiXCR, run by TCRdb on the multiplex PCR reads, gives a single entry per CDR3 protein. The sample lists 27,000 or so distinct CDR3 sequences; about 41% were seen once. CDR1 is DFQATT, CDR2 SNEGSKA, per germline (reference sequence). Trimming left V 5 bases short and J 5 bases short, with 13 bases between. This CDR3 is built from 13 residues. The specimen was PBMCs, collected before or after stereotactic body radiation therapy (not recorded which). The chain carries TRBV20-1 and TRBJ2-4; TRBD2 is a possible D gene (6 bases). This TCR derives from a donor aged 50 or older with non-small cell lung cancer. In DNA, the CDR3 is TGCAGTGCTCAGACTAGTTTGGAAAACATTCAGTACTTA. It specifies CSAQTSLENIQYL.